Listed below are T cell receptor beta chains from one sample, sequenced in a study of blood T cell repertoires in COVID-19. Only in-frame clones appear in the TCRdb table, and some are missing; sequencing was by immunoSEQ multiplex PCR. Of about 300,000 clones in the sample, around 80% were seen once. The sample taken for sequencing was peripheral blood. These receptor sequences come from a woman aged 45-60 years with acute or convalescent COVID-19. The CDR3 runs from the conserved cysteine through the conserved F or W. The order of the fields is D gene, V gene, clone size, CDR3 length, J gene, CDR3 DNA, CDR3 protein. The D gene is left open where the match is weak. Only part of the rows carry a size: once, few, many, or a class if the clone is expanded.

.,TRBV11-2,.,14,TRBJ1-3,TGTGCCAGCAGCCTACAGAGCTCTGGAAACACCATATATTTT,CASSLQSSGNTIYF
.,TRBV11-2,.,13,TRBJ1-1,TGTGCCAGCAGCTTTTCCCGAGTAACGGAAGCTTTCTTT,CASSFSRVTEAFF
TRBD2,TRBV6-2/TRBV6-3,.,14,TRBJ2-3,TGTGCCAGCACCCCGGGGGCTAGCGGGAGGGCCGGGTATTTT,CASTPGASGRAGYF
.,TRBV30,.,14,TRBJ2-1,TGTGCCTGGAGTGTAGGTGAAGTAATGGAGAAGCAGTTCTTC,CAWSVGEVMEKQFF
.,TRBV3-1/TRBV3-2,.,16,TRBJ2-5,TGTGCCAGCAGCCAAGACACGGGACTCCTGGGGGAGACCCAGTACTTC,CASSQDTGLLGETQYF
TRBD2,TRBV7-2,once,16,TRBJ2-1,TGTGCCAGCAGCTTAGGTAGCGGGAGACCCGACAATGAGCAGTTCTTC,CASSLGSGRPDNEQFF
.,TRBV2,.,12,TRBJ2-7,TGTGCCAGCAGTGGGGACTTCTACGAGCAGTACTTC,CASSGDFYEQYF
.,TRBV5-5,.,14,TRBJ1-3,.,CASSLSFGEGTIYF
TRBD1,TRBV18,.,17,TRBJ1-6,TGTGCCAGCTCACCAACAGTGGGCAGGGGGTTGTGGTCACCCCTCCACTTT,CASSPTVGRGLWSPLHF
TRBD2,TRBV5-1,.,14,TRBJ2-5,TGCGCCAGCAGCGCCCGGACTAGCGGGGAGACCCAGTACTTC,CASSARTSGETQYF
.,TRBV1,.,18,TRBJ2-2,TGCACCAGCAGCCAAAGCGCCGTAGGGACTACTCTGGCCGGGGAGCTGTTTTTT,CTSSQSAVGTTLAGELFF
.,TRBV18,.,14,TRBJ1-2,TGTGCCAGCTCACCACCGGCGGAATACTATGGCTACACCTTC,CASSPPAEYYGYTF
.,TRBV7-6,.,13,TRBJ1-1,TGTGCCAGCAGCTTAGGACAGAACACTGAAGCTTTCTTT,CASSLGQNTEAFF
.,TRBV12-5,.,15,TRBJ2-4,TGTGCTAGTGGTTTGGGTACGATTATCGGCGGGGGCCTAGGGTTC,CASGLGTIIGGGLGF
.,TRBV5-1,.,13,TRBJ1-2,TGCGCCAGCAGCTTGGCCGGTGGCTATGGCTACACCTTC,CASSLAGGYGYTF
.,TRBV7-9,few,14,TRBJ1-1,TGTGCCAGCAGCCCGAGAGCGGGGAGTGGTGAAGCTTTCTTT,CASSPRAGSGEAFF
TRBD2,TRBV24-1,once,14,TRBJ2-5,TGTGCCACCAGTGAATCACTAGCGGGAGAGACCCAGTACTTC,CATSESLAGETQYF
.,TRBV19,.,13,TRBJ1-2,TGTGCCAGTAGTATAGATCGACAACAACGCTACACCTTC,CASSIDRQQRYTF
TRBD2,TRBV18,once,18,TRBJ2-7,TGTGCCAGCTCACCACCGAGTCCTGGCGGGAGTTATGCCTACGAGCAGTACTTC,CASSPPSPGGSYAYEQYF
.,TRBV18,.,17,TRBJ1-4,TGTGCCAGCTCACCAAACCGGGCAGGGGCAACTAATGAAAAACTGTTTTTT,CASSPNRAGATNEKLFF